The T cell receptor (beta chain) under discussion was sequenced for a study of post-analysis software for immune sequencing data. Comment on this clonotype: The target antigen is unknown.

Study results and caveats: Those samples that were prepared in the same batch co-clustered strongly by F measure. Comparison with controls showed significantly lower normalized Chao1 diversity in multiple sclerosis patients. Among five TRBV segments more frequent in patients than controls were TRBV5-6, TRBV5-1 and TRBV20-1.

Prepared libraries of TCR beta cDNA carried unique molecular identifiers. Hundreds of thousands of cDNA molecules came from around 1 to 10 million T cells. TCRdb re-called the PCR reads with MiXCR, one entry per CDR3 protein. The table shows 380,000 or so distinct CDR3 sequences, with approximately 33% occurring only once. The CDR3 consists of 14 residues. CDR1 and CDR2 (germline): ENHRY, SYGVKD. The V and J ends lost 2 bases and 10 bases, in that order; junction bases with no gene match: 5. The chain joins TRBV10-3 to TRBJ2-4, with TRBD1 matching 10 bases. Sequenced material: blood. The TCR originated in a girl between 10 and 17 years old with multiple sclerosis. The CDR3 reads CAISEGQGGNIQYF. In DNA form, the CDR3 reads TGTGCCATCAGTGAGGGACAGGGGGGGAATATTCAGTACTTC.